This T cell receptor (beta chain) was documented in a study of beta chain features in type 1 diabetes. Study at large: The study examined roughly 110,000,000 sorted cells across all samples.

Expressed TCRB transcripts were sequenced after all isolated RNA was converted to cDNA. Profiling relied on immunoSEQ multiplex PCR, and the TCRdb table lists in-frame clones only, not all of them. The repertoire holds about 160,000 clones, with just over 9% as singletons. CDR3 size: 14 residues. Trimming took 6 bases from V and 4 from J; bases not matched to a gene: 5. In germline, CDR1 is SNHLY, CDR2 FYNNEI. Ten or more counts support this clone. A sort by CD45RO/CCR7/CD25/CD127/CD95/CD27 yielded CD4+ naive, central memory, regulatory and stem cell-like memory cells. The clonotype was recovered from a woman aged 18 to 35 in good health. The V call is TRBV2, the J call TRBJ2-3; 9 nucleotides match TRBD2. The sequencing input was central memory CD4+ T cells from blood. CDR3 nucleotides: TGTGCCAGCAGCTGGACTAGCGTGGCAGATACGCAGTATTTT. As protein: CASSWTSVADTQYF.